Listed here are 2 T cell receptor beta chains from one sample, sequenced in a study of cytomegalovirus exposure and HLA in healthy donors. PCR primers comprised 60 Vbeta and 13 Jbeta primers. Repertoires were generated with immunoSEQ multiplex PCR, while TCRdb's copy carries only in-frame clones and drops some. Found here are some 130,000 clones, approximately 77% of them singletons; the top ten hold 2% to 2.5%. Sequencing was done on a sample of PBMCs. Source of these receptors: a man aged 30-40 years in good health and CMV-seronegative.

J is TRBJ2-7 and V is TRBV10-3, with 7 nucleotides matching TRBD1. The ends lost 4 bases at V and 5 bases at J; junction bases unmatched: 2. CDR3 length: 12 amino acids. Germline CDR1 and CDR2: ENHRY and SYGVKD. The CDR3 here is CAISADRDEQYF. The CDR3 region has the DNA TGTGCCATCAGTGCCGACAGGGACGAGCAGTACTTC.

This clone was counted only a few times. This rearrangement joins TRBV10-1 to TRBJ2-2; tentatively, D is TRBD2 (6 bases). Germline V CDR1 and CDR2: WNHNN, SYGVQD (reference sequence). The CDR3 is 12 residues long. V was clipped by 8 bases and J by 7 bases, with 11 bases between them. DNA for the CDR3: TGCGCCAGCGCAAATAGCGGCGGGGAGCTGTTTTTT. Translation gives CASANSGGELFF.